The present entry profiles one T cell receptor (beta chain) with its context. Its antigen remains unidentified. A universal primer site came from template switching; cDNA carried unique molecular identifiers. Each CDR3 protein gets one entry after TCRdb re-called the 5' RACE reads with MiXCR. The sample consists of about 210,000 distinct CDR3 sequences, roughly 10% of them appearing once. Germline V gives CDR1 LGHDT, CDR2 YNNKEL (reference sequence). The CDR3 is 15 residues long. The ends were cut back, 4 bases at V and 8 bases at J, with 18 bases in the middle. The data were obtained in a study of identical twins. General study findings and limits: Out-of-frame alpha sequences shared by twins were enriched for low generation probability. In monozygotic twins, models underestimated the sharing of out-of-frame TCR alpha. In cord blood, abundant beta clonotypes had fewer insertions; memory showed no trend.

This TCR was sampled from a woman aged 18 to 35 in good health. Sequenced: memory (CD45RO+) T cells sorted from blood. The V and J genes are TRBV3-1 and TRBJ2-1; D perhaps matches TRBD2 (6 bases). CDR3 DNA: TGTGCCAGCAGCCTTAGGGAGGCATCCGGCGATGAGCAGTTCTTC. Protein sequence: CASSLREASGDEQFF.